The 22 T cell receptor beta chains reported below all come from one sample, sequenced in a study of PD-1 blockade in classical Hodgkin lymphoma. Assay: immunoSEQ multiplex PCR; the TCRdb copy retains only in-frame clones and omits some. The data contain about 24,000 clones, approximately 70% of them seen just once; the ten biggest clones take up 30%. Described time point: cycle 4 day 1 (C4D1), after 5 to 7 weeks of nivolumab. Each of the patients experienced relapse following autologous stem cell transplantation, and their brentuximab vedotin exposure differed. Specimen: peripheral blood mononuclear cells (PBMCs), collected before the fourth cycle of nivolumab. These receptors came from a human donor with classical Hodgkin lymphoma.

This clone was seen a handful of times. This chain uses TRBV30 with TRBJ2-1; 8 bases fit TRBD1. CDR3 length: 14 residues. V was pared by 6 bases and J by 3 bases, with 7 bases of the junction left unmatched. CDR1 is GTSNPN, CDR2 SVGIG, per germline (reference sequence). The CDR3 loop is CACRQGTRYNEQFF. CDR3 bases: TGTGCCTGTAGACAGGGGACCCGCTACAATGAGCAGTTCTTC.

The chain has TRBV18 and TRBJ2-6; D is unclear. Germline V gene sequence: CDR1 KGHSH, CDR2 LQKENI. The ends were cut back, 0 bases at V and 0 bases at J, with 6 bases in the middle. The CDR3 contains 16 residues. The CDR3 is CASSPPVRSGANVLTF. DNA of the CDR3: TGTGCCAGCTCACCACCCGTCCGCTCTGGGGCCAACGTCCTGACTTTC.

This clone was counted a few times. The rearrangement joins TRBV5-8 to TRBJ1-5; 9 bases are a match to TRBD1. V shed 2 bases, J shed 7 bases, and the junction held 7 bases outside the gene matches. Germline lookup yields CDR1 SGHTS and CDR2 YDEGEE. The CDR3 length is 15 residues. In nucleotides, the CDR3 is TGTGCCAGCAGCTTAGGGGACAGGGTTGGACAGCCCCAGCATTTT. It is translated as CASSLGDRVGQPQHF. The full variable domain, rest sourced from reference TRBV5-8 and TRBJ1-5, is EAGVTQSPTHLIKTRGQQATLRCSPISGHTSVYWYQQALGLGLQFLLWYDEGEERNRGNFPPRFSGRQFPNYSSELNVNALELEDSALYLCASSLGDRVGQPQHFGDGTRLSIL.

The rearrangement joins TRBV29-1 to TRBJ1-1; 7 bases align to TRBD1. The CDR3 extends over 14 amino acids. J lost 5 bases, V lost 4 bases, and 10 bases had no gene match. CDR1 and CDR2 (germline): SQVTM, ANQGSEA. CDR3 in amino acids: CSVGWAGGSTEAFF. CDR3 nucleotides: TGCAGCGTTGGATGGGCAGGGGGTTCGACTGAAGCTTTCTTT.

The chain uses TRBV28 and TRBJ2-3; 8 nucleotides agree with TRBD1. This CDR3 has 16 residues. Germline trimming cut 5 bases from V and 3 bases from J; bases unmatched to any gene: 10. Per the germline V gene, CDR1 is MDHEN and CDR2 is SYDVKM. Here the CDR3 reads CASSETGTGGTDTQYF. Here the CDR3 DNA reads TGTGCCAGCAGTGAAACCGGGACAGGTGGGACAGATACGCAGTATTTT. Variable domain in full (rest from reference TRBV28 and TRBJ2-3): DVKVTQSSRYLVKRTGEKVFLECVQDMDHENMFWYRQDPGLGLRLIYFSYDVKMKEKGDIPEGYSVSREKKERFSLILESASTNQTSMYLCASSETGTGGTDTQYFGPGTRLTVL.

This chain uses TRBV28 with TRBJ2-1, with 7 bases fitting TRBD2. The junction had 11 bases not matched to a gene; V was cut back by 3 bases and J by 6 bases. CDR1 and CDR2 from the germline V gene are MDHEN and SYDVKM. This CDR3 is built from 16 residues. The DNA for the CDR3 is TGTGCCAGCAGTTTTAGCGGGCCCGGGGCTGGCAATGAGCAGTTCTTC. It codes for CASSFSGPGAGNEQFF.

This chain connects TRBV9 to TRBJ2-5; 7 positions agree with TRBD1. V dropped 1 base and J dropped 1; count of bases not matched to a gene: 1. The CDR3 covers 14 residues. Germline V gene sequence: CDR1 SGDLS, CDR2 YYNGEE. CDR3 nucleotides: TGTGCCAGCAGCGTATCAGGGGGCCAAGAGACCCAGTACTTC. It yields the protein CASSVSGGQETQYF.

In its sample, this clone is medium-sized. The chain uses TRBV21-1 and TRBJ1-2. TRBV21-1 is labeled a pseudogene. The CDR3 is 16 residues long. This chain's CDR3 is CASSKAPPRSDYGYTF. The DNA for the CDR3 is TGTGCCAGCAGCAAAGCCCCCCCGAGGTCGGACTATGGCTACACCTTC.

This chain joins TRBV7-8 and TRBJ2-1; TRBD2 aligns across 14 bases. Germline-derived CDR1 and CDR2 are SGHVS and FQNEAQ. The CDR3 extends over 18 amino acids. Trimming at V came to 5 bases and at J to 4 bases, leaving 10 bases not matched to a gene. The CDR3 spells CASSPGTSGGPGYNEQFF. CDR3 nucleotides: TGTGCCAGCAGCCCGGGGACTAGCGGGGGCCCTGGATACAATGAGCAGTTCTTC.

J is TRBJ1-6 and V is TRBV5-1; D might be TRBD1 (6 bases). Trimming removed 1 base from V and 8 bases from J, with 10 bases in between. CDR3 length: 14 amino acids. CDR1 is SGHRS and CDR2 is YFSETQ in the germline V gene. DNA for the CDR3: TGCGCCAGCAGCTTGTGGGGGGCGGATTCACCCCTCCACTTT. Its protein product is CASSLWGADSPLHF.

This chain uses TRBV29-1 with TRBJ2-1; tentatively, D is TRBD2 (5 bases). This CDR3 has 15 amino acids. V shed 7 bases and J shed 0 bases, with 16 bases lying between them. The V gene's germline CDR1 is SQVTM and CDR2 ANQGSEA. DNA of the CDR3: TGCAGCGCTCCCCGAGCGGATAGCTCCTACAATGAGCAGTTCTTC. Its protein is CSAPRADSSYNEQFF.

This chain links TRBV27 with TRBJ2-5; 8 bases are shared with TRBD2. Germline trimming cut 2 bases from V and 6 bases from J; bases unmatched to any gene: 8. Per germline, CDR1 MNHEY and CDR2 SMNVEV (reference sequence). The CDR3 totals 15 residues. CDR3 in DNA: TGTGCCAGCAGTTTAGCGGGGGGCGACTCGAAGACCCAGTACTTC. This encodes CASSLAGGDSKTQYF.

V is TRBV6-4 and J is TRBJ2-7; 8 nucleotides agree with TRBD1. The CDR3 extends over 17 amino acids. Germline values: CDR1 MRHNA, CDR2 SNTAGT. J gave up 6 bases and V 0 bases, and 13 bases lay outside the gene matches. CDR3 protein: CASSDSPEFDRGGEQYV. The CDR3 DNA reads TGTGCCAGCAGTGACTCGCCCGAATTTGACAGGGGAGGCGAGCAGTACGTC.

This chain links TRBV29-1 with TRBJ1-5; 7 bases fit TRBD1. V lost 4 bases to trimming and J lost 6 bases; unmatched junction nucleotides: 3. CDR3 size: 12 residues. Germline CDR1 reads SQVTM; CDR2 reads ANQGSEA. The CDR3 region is CSVGDSGQPQHF. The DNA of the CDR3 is TGCAGCGTTGGGGACAGTGGTCAGCCCCAGCATTTT.

The DNA for the CDR3 is TGCGCCAGCAAGGACCCCATCTCTACTAATGAAAAACTGTTTTTT. It specifies CASKDPISTNEKLFF. The chain combines TRBV23-1 with TRBJ1-4; D not resolved. TRBV23-1 is identified as an open reading frame with a role that is uncertain. The CDR3 has 15 amino acids. V was cut by 7 bases and J by 2 bases, with 14 bases left in between.

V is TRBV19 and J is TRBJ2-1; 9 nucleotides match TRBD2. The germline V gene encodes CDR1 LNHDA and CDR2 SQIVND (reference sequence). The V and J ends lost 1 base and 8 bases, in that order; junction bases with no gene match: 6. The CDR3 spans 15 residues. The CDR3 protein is CASSIGGGGADEQFF. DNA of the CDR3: TGTGCCAGTAGTATAGGAGGCGGGGGGGCCGATGAGCAGTTCTTC.

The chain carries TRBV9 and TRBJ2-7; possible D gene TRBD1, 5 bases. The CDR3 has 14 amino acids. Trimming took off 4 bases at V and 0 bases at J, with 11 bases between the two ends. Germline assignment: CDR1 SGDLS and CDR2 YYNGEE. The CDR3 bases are TGTGCCAGCAGCACTACAGGCCTCTCCTACGAGCAGTACTTC. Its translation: CASSTTGLSYEQYF.

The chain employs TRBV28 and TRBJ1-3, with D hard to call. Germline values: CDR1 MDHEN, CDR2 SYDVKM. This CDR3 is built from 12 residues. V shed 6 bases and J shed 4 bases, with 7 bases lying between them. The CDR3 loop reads CASRQRGNTIYF. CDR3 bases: TGTGCCAGCAGGCAAAGGGGAAACACCATATATTTT.

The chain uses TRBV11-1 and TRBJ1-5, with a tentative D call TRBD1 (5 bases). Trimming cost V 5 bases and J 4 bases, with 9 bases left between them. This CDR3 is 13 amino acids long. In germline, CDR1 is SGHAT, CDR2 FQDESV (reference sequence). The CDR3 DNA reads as TGTGCCAGCAGCCCTCAGGGAAATCAGCCCCAGCATTTT. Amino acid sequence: CASSPQGNQPQHF.

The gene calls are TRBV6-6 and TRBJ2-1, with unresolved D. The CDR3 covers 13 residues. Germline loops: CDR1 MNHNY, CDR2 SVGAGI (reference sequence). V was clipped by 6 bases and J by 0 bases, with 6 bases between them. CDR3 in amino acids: CASRLSSYNEQFF. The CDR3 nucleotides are TGTGCCAGCAGGCTTAGCTCCTACAATGAGCAGTTCTTC.

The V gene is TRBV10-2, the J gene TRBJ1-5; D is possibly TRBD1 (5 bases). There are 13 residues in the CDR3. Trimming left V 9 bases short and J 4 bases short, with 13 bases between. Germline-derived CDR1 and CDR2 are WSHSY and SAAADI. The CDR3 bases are TGCGCCAGTCAGAGGGGTAGAAATCAGCCCCAGCATTTT. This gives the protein CASQRGRNQPQHF.

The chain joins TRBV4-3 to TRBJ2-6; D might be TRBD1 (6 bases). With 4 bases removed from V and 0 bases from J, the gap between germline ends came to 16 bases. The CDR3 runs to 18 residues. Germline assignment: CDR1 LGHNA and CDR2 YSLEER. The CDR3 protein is CASSRSTGGGSGANVLTF. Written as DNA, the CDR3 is TGCGCCAGCAGCCGCTCGACAGGTGGGGGCTCTGGGGCCAACGTCCTGACTTTC.